The 26 T cell receptor beta chains listed next were all sequenced from one sample in a study of T cell responses to AZD1222 COVID-19 vaccine. Here immunoSEQ multiplex PCR was the method, and the copy in TCRdb shows in-frame clones only, minus some. Among around 140,000 clones listed, roughly 90% were seen once. This specimen consisted of peripheral blood, obtained 28 days after the second AZD1222 dose. The receptors originated from an adult who received the AZD1222 COVID-19 vaccine.

The V gene is TRBV30, the J gene TRBJ1-2; no clear D. This CDR3 has 12 residues. V was cut by 3 bases and J by 1 base, with 6 bases left in between. CDR1 and CDR2 (germline): GTSNPN, SVGIG (reference sequence). The CDR3 DNA is TGTGCCTGGAGGACTGGTAACTATGGCTACACCTTC. Residues: CAWRTGNYGYTF.

This clone is a singleton in its sample. The genes are TRBV28 and TRBJ2-6; 12 nucleotides align to TRBD1. The CDR3 is 19 residues long. Germline V gene sequence: CDR1 MDHEN, CDR2 SYDVKM. V dropped 3 bases and J dropped 4; count of bases not matched to a gene: 10. The CDR3 protein is CASSFVPGQGAPGANVLTF. In nucleotides, the CDR3 is TGTGCCAGCAGTTTTGTTCCGGGACAGGGGGCTCCCGGGGCCAACGTCCTGACTTTC.

The chain employs TRBV10-1 and TRBJ2-5, with D possibly TRBD2 on 6 matching bases. Trimming pared 4 bases from V and 4 bases from J, leaving 10 bases between. Looked up from germline, CDR1 is WNHNN and CDR2 is SYGVQD (reference sequence). The CDR3 has 13 residues. The CDR3 sequence is CASSASGVETQYF. For the CDR3, the DNA is TGCGCCAGCAGTGCGTCGGGAGTAGAGACCCAGTACTTC.

The chain is built from TRBV27 and TRBJ2-4; 13 bases fit TRBD2. The junction had 16 bases not matched to a gene; V was cut back by 1 base and J by 1 base. The germline V gene has CDR1 MNHEY and CDR2 SMNVEV (reference sequence). The CDR3 contains 22 residues. Written as DNA, the CDR3 is TGTGCCAGCAGTTTATGCCCCGTCGGACTAGCGGGAGAAAGGGTGGCCAAAAACATTCAGTACTTC. It specifies CASSLCPVGLAGERVAKNIQYF.

The chain recombines TRBV10-3 with TRBJ2-1; 7 bases match TRBD2. This CDR3 has 15 residues. CDR1 is ENHRY, CDR2 SYGVKD, per germline. V gave up 6 bases and J gave up 8 bases; unmatched junction bases: 13. The chain's CDR3 is CAIRRASGLQDEQFF. Written as DNA, the CDR3 is TGTGCCATCAGGAGAGCCTCGGGACTACAGGATGAGCAGTTCTTC.

The rearrangement uses TRBV6-5 and TRBJ1-5; a weak D match, TRBD1 (6 bases). The V gene's germline CDR1 is MNHEY and CDR2 SVGAGI. V was shortened by 8 bases and J by 5 bases, with 16 bases between the two germline ends. The CDR3 covers 14 residues. This CDR3 reads CASENRALDQPQHF. The CDR3 DNA is TGTGCCAGCGAGAACAGGGCACTTGATCAGCCCCAGCATTTT.

The chain links TRBV6-1 to TRBJ1-1; no firm D call. The ends were cut back, 2 bases at V and 4 bases at J, with 5 bases in the middle. The CDR3 extends over 12 amino acids. The germline CDR1 and CDR2 sequences are MNHNS and SASEGT. The CDR3 is CASSERGTEAFF. The CDR3 DNA reads as TGTGCCAGCAGTGAACGGGGCACTGAAGCTTTCTTT.

The chain carries TRBV5-6 and TRBJ1-1, with 8 bases fitting TRBD1. The CDR3 runs to 16 residues. CDR1 is SGHDT, CDR2 YYEEEE, per germline. Trimming removed 2 bases from V and 1 base from J; junction bases left unmatched: 7. The CDR3 DNA sequence: TGTGCCAGCAGCTTACGATCGACAGGGGCGAACACTGAAGCTTTCTTT. Protein sequence: CASSLRSTGANTEAFF.

This rearrangement joins TRBV11-2 to TRBJ1-1, with D unclear. In germline, CDR1 is SGHAT, CDR2 FQNNGV. With 4 bases removed from V and 4 bases from J, the gap between germline ends came to 13 bases. The CDR3 has 14 residues. CDR3 sequence reads: CASSSGRRLTEAFF. The CDR3 coding sequence is TGTGCCAGCAGCTCCGGACGCCGGCTCACTGAAGCTTTCTTT.

This clone has a single count. CDR3 region: CASSGSSKQGTSYGYTF. CDR3 DNA: TGTGCCAGCAGCGGCAGCTCAAAACAGGGGACATCCTATGGCTACACCTTC. The chain has TRBV7-2 and TRBJ1-2, with 7 positions matching TRBD1. Germline lookup yields CDR1 SGHTA and CDR2 FQGNSA. V lost 5 bases to trimming and J lost 4 bases; unmatched junction nucleotides: 16. This CDR3 contains 17 residues.

The chain carries TRBV21-1 and TRBJ1-2. TRBV21-1 is listed as a pseudogene. The CDR3 consists of 14 residues. CDR3 nucleotides: TGTGCCAGCACCCAAACGAGAGATTACTATGGCTACACCTTC. Encoded protein: CASTQTRDYYGYTF.

The chain carries TRBV6-1 and TRBJ1-5; possible D gene TRBD1, 6 bases. This CDR3 has 14 amino acids. The germline V and J ends were trimmed by 3 bases and 10 bases, with 16 bases remaining between them. Germline CDR1 reads MNHNS; CDR2 reads SASEGT. CDR3 nucleotide sequence: TGTGCCAGCAGTGACGGGGGGGGCCTGGAACCCCAGCATTTT. Translated: CASSDGGGLEPQHF.

The chain combines TRBV19 with TRBJ1-5; possibly TRBD1 for D (5 bases). In germline, CDR1 is LNHDA, CDR2 SQIVND (reference sequence). Trimming took 0 bases from V and 7 from J, leaving 13 bases between them. The CDR3 contains 15 residues. The CDR3 coding sequence is TGTGCCAGTAGTATAGAGGGAGGGGTCCGACAGCCCCAGCATTTT. It encodes CASSIEGGVRQPQHF.

The chain recombines TRBV7-9 with TRBJ2-5, with 8 bases identical to TRBD1. The V gene's germline CDR1 is SEHNR and CDR2 FQNEAQ (reference sequence). The junction had 10 bases not matched to a gene; V was cut back by 5 bases and J by 5 bases. The CDR3 extends over 15 amino acids. The CDR3 DNA reads TGTGCCAGCAGCCAATACGGGACAGGTCGGGAGACCCAGTACTTC. Translated: CASSQYGTGRETQYF. Combining the CDR3 with reference TRBV7-9 and TRBJ2-5 gives the whole variable domain DTGVSQNPRHKITKRGQNVTFRCDPISEHNRLYWYRQTLGQGPEFLTYFQNEAQLEKSRLLSDRFSAERPKGSFSTLEIQRTEQGDSAMYLCASSQYGTGRETQYFGPGTRLLVL.

The rearrangement links TRBV29-1 to TRBJ1-1; no definite D call. The V gene's germline CDR1 is SQVTM and CDR2 ANQGSEA. There are 13 residues in the CDR3. V was pared by 5 bases and J by 6 bases, with 16 bases between. The CDR3 sequence: CSVCGWVGAEAFF. The DNA of the CDR3 is TGCAGCGTTTGTGGCTGGGTAGGAGCTGAAGCTTTCTTT.

The V gene is TRBV10-3, the J gene TRBJ2-5; the D gene is possibly TRBD2 (5 bases). Germline CDR1 reads ENHRY; CDR2 reads SYGVKD. The length of the CDR3 is 15 residues. The ends were cut back, 0 bases at V and 6 bases at J, with 14 bases in the middle. The CDR3 reads CAISESGRRGKTQYF. The DNA of the CDR3 is TGTGCCATCAGTGAGTCTGGTCGCCGGGGAAAGACCCAGTACTTC.

V is TRBV3-1 (or the pseudogene TRBV3-2) and J is TRBJ1-2, with D possibly TRBD1 on 6 matching bases. The V end lost 4 bases, the J end lost 1 base, and 13 bases lay between the germline ends. CDR3 size: 15 residues. In germline, CDR1 is LGHDT, CDR2 YNNKEL (reference sequence). CDR3 sequence (DNA): TGTGCCAGCAGCCCACAGGGTTCGGGTAACTATGGCTACACCTTC. Translating gives CASSPQGSGNYGYTF.

This clone was recorded a few times. This sequence joins TRBV6-1 and TRBJ2-1, with 12 bases identical to TRBD2. Unmatched junction bases numbered 4, after V lost 2 bases and J lost 8 bases. This CDR3 contains 15 residues. CDR1 is MNHNS, CDR2 SASEGT, per germline. The CDR3 coding sequence is TGTGCCAGCAGTGAACTAGCGGGAGGGCCGCATGAGCAGTTCTTC. The encoded protein is CASSELAGGPHEQFF.

The chain combines TRBV19 with TRBJ1-4; TRBD1 agrees at 11 bases. The V gene's germline CDR1 is LNHDA and CDR2 SQIVND (reference sequence). V lost 9 bases and J lost 5; bases outside the gene matches: 8. The CDR3 sequence is 15 residues long. In DNA form, the CDR3 reads TGTGCCAGCCGCCCCGGGACAGGGGGAAATGAAAAACTGTTTTTT. It codes for CASRPGTGGNEKLFF.

This chain joins TRBV28 and TRBJ1-5; D might be TRBD1 (5 bases). CDR3 length: 13 residues. The germline V gene encodes CDR1 MDHEN and CDR2 SYDVKM. V shed 2 bases and J shed 10 bases, with 12 bases lying between them. As DNA, the CDR3 is TGTGCCAGCAGTTTAGGTGTCGGGGGTCCCCAGCATTTT. This translates into CASSLGVGGPQHF.

The V and J genes are TRBV2 and TRBJ2-2; the D is unclear. The germline gives CDR1 SNHLY, CDR2 FYNNEI. Between the trimmed V and J ends, which lost 2 bases and 2 bases, there was a span of 9 bases. The CDR3 is made up of 15 amino acids. CDR3 nucleotide sequence: TGTGCCAGCAGTGAAAGGTCAGCAAACACCGGGGAGCTGTTTTTT. Translating it yields CASSERSANTGELFF.

This chain links TRBV28 with TRBJ2-3; D remains ambiguous. This CDR3 is 14 amino acids long. Trimming took off 8 bases at V and 0 bases at J, with 12 bases between the two ends. Germline values: CDR1 MDHEN, CDR2 SYDVKM. The CDR3 nucleotides read TGTGCCAGCGGAATGGCAGGCAGCACAGATACGCAGTATTTT. Encoded protein: CASGMAGSTDTQYF.

The CDR3 is CASSSGTANYGYTF. The CDR3 DNA sequence: TGTGCCAGCAGCTCAGGGACAGCTAACTATGGCTACACCTTC. The chain couples TRBV5-4 to TRBJ1-2; 7 nucleotides align to TRBD1. The CDR3 length is 14 residues. The junction had 2 bases not matched to a gene; V was cut back by 3 bases and J by 0 bases. Germline CDR1 SGHNT, CDR2 YYREEE (reference sequence).

V and J are TRBV18 and TRBJ1-1; D is uncertain. V was cut by 3 bases and J by 2 bases, with 7 bases left in between. Germline V gene data show CDR1 as KGHSH and CDR2 as LQKENI. The CDR3 has 13 amino acids. CDR3 sequence reads: CASSPQANTEAFF. The CDR3 nucleotides are TGTGCCAGCTCACCTCAGGCTAACACTGAAGCTTTCTTT.

This sequence joins TRBV28 and TRBJ2-7; D is unclear. Trimming pared 6 bases from V and 12 bases from J, leaving 21 bases between. The CDR3 is 13 residues long. The germline CDR1 and CDR2 sequences are MDHEN and SYDVKM. In nucleotides, the CDR3 is TGTGCCAGCAGCTATGGAATTGGGATTGGATGGTACTTC. It is translated as CASSYGIGIGWYF. The complete variable domain, with remaining parts taken from reference TRBV28 and TRBJ2-7, reads DVKVTQSSRYLVKRTGEKVFLECVQDMDHENMFWYRQDPGLGLRLIYFSYDVKMKEKGDIPEGYSVSREKKERFSLILESASTNQTSMYLCASSYGIGIGWYFGPGTRLTVT.

The rearrangement uses TRBV7-2 and TRBJ1-5, with unresolved D. The germline V and J ends were trimmed by 2 bases and 2 bases, with 13 bases remaining between them. The germline gives CDR1 SGHTA, CDR2 FQGNSA. The CDR3 extends over 16 amino acids. This CDR3 reads CASSLQVGEGNQPQHF. As DNA, the CDR3 is TGTGCCAGCAGCTTACAGGTTGGGGAGGGCAATCAGCCCCAGCATTTT.